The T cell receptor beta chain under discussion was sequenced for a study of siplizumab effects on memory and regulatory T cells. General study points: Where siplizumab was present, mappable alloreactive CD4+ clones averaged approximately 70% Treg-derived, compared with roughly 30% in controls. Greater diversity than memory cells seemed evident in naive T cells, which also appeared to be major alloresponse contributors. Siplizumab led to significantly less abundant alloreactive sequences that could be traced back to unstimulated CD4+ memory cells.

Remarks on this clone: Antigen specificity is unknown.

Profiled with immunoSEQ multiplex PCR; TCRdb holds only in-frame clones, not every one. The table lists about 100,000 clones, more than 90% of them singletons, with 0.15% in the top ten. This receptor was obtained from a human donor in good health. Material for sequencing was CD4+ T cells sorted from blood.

CDR3 in DNA: TGTGCCAGCAGCGGTTTTGTGGACTCAAGCATGAACACTGAAGCTTTCTTT. This codes for CASSGFVDSSMNTEAFF. The chain uses TRBV2 and TRBJ1-1; D not certain. This CDR3 spans 17 amino acids. Germline V gives CDR1 SNHLY, CDR2 FYNNEI. Trimming stripped 6 bases from V and 0 bases from J, with 20 bases between.